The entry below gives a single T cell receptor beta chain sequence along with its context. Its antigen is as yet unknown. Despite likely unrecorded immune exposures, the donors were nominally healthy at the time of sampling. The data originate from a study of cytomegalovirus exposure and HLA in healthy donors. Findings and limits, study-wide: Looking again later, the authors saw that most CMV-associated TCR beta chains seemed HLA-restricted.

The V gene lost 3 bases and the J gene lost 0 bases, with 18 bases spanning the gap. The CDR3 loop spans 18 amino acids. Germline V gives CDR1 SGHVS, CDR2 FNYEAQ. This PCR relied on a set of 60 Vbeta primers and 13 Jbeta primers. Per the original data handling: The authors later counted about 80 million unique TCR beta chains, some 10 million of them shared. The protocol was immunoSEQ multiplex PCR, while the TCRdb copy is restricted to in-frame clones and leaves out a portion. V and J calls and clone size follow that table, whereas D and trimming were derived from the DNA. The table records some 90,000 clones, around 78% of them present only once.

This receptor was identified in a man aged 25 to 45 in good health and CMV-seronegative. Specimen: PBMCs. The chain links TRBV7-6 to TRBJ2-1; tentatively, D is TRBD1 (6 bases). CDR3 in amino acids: CASSFSWPGATSYNEQFF. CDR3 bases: TGTGCCAGCAGCTTTAGTTGGCCAGGGGCTACCTCCTACAATGAGCAGTTCTTC.